This paragraph covers one T cell receptor beta chain sequence. The sample holds a few counts of this clonotype. Its specific antigen is unknown. No much larger clone is present one base from it, and per-base qualities are unavailable. Every donor was a healthy Caucasian. The twin cohort consisted of three pairs of female monozygotic twins, all aged about 18 to 29 years. Positive isolation kits from Invitrogen were used to isolate the CD4+ and CD8+ T cell populations. This entry comes from a study of identical twins (TCRdb year 2016). About the study as a whole: The study deep-sequenced TCR alpha and beta repertoires from monozygotic twins, unrelated adults of various ages and cord blood to test whether fetal clonotypes persist. Replicate twin experiments were performed at different times using different library preparation protocols to rule out contamination. Study-level results and caveats: Excess twin sharing in beta out-of-frame sequences was weaker because fewer shared sequences lowered the signal-to-noise ratio. Conclusions relied on cross-sectional statistical analysis, since the same donors could not be followed over many years. Zero-insertion analyses could be partly confounded by invariant T cells such as MAIT and iNKT, though diverse VJ usage argued against such confounding for most clonotypes. Fewer insertions were carried by abundant cord blood beta clonotypes; a weaker similar trend was observed in young adult naive repertoires, while no such trend was observed in memory repertoires. Compared with coincidental sharing between unrelated individuals, out-of-frame TCR alpha sequences shared between twins showed an excess of sequences with low generation probability. In monozygotic twins, recombination models systematically underestimated out-of-frame TCR alpha sharing, but the models matched the sharing seen between unrelated individuals.

CDR1 and CDR2 were assigned from the germline V gene as MGHRA and YSYEKL. The CDR3, cysteine through phenylalanine, is 15 amino acids long. Only the CDR3 part of the read is kept: 45 bases, read in frame from the first base. V is clipped by 4 bases and J by 2 bases, and the sequence between their germline boundaries is 14 bases long. Library generation was performed with 5' RACE. The run used an Illumina HiSeq 2000. Template switching added a universal primer binding site, and the final cDNA carried a unique molecular identifier that allowed TCR cDNA molecules to be counted accurately. First-strand cDNA for TCR alpha and beta chains was synthesized from specific primers in the conserved constant-segment region. To control for contamination, every cDNA library was double barcoded, receiving both a SMART-Mk sample barcode and Illumina barcodes. TruSeq adapter sequences and Illumina sample barcodes were added in two successive PCR steps. Sequencing of the TCR alpha and beta cDNA libraries was done on the Illumina HiSeq platform using custom primers. As for how the authors treated the data: Unique molecular identifiers were extracted from raw reads with MiGEC, and CDR3 positions were determined with MiXCR. Recombination models were inferred per individual with the repgenHMM and IGoR tools using an EM algorithm. Shared clonotype analysis was performed with the tcR package in R, normalizing sharing by the product of cloneset sizes. To study raw recombination without the effects of thymic and clonal selection, out-of-frame nonproductive sequences were analyzed. The public reads were quality trimmed at Q25 with fastp and then assembled into clones with MiXCR by TCRdb, keeping productive beta chains. Rows merge per CDR3 protein into single entries with the most common DNA and genes. What appears here as the V and J calls and clone size reflects TCRdb's work, not the paper's. Recorded for this sample are about 330,000 distinct CDR3 sequences; approximately 13% of them occurred a single time. Roughly 7% of the sample rests with the top ten.

The sample was also reused in another study, on yellow fever vaccine responses in identical twins. According to the second study: The T cell response to vaccination in identical twins was reported by the authors to appear partly convergent and partly personalized. Focusing on identical twins, the study followed the T cell clones that responded to the vaccine, and did so with precision.

The chain couples TRBV4-1 to TRBJ1-1; TRBD1 is perhaps the D gene, given 6 matching bases. Sequencing input: CD8+ T cells sorted from blood. The clonotype was recovered from a woman under 30 in good health. The DNA sequence is as follows: TGCGCCAGCAGCCTTTTAGACAGGAGAAACACTGAAGCTTTCTTT. Its protein product is CASSLLDRRNTEAFF.